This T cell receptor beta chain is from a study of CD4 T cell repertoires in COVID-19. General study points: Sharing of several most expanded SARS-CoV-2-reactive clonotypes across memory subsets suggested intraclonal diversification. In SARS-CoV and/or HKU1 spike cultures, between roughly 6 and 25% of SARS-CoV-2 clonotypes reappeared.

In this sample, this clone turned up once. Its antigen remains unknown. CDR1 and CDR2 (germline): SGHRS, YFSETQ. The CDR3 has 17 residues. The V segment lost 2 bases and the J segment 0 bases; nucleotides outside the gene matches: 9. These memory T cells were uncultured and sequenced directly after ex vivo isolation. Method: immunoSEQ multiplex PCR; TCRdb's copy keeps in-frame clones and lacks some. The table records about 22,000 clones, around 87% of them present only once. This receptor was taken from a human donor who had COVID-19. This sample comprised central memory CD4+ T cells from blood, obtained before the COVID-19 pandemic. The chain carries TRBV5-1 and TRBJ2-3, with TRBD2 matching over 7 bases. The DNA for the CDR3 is TGCGCCAGCAGCTTTCTTCCTAGCGGCACTAGCACAGATACGCAGTATTTT. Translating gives CASSFLPSGTSTDTQYF.